This TCR beta chain was observed in a study of T cells in Graves' hyperthyroidism and ophthalmopathy. The V gene's germline CDR1 is SNHLY and CDR2 FYNNEI. This CDR3 contains 13 residues. Amplification of TCR beta CDR3 regions used RNA as the template. TCR CDR3 underwent first-round RT-PCR with the HTBI primer set. Via MiXCR, TCRdb re-called the multiplex PCR reads, giving one row per CDR3 protein. Here the sample spans about 700,000 distinct CDR3 sequences, just under 45% being singletons. Of note for this clonotype: The antigen remains undetermined. A read error may be the cause here, since a much bigger clone is one base away.

General study points: Ophthalmopathy and stable hyperthyroidism were separated by a 13 V-J model. Progression to ophthalmopathy was predicted a median of 6.5 months early.

Uncontrolled infections, other autoimmune diseases, pregnancy or lactation led to exclusion of patients. V gene TRBV2 combines with J gene TRBJ2-7; perhaps TRBD2 as D (6 bases). This clonotype originated in an adult man with Graves' disease, either hyperthyroidism or ophthalmopathy (not recorded which). The sequenced sample consisted of peripheral blood or thyroid tissue (not recorded which). CDR3 residues: CAGSVLGGHEQYF. The CDR3 DNA reads as TGTGCCGGCAGTGTTCTAGGAGGGCACGAGCAGTACTTC.